This T cell receptor (beta chain) was captured by sequencing in a study of identical twins. Study-level findings and limits: Invariant cells of the MAIT and iNKT types might have partly distorted the zero-insertion analyses. Researchers reported weaker excess twin sharing in beta out-of-frame sequences.

This clonotype was found a few times. Antigen unknown. MiXCR was run by TCRdb on the 5' RACE reads, yielding one entry per CDR3 protein. The sample consists of nearly 900,000 distinct CDR3 sequences, approximately 13% of them appearing once. CDR3 length: 16 amino acids. V lost 1 base, J lost 0 bases, and 13 bases lay in between. CDR1 is DFQATT and CDR2 is SNEGSKA in the germline V gene (reference sequence). These data also featured in a second study, about yellow fever vaccine responses in identical twins. That source adds: Twins reportedly had a vaccine T cell response that seemed partly convergent, partly personalized.

The sample was PBMCs. The chain combines TRBV20-1 with TRBJ2-1; the D is unclear. This clonotype was sampled from a woman in her late teens or twenties in good health. CDR3 in DNA: TGCAGTGCTAGAGCGTTGGTGGTGGGCTCCTACAATGAGCAGTTCTTC. As protein: CSARALVVGSYNEQFF.